Listed here are 25 T cell receptor beta chains from one sample, sequenced in a study of cytotoxic CD8 clonotypes in ibrutinib-treated CLL. The table came from immunoSEQ multiplex PCR; TCRdb's copy has only in-frame clones and leaves some out. The repertoire holds under 150,000 clones, with about 85% as singletons. Sequencing was performed on PBMCs, taken after 24 months of ibrutinib treatment. All receptors come from a human donor with chronic lymphocytic leukemia.

V usage is TRBV25-1 and J usage is TRBJ1-1, with 7 bases aligning to TRBD1. CDR1 is MGHDK and CDR2 is SYGVNS in the germline V gene. V was pared by 3 bases and J by 4 bases, with 5 bases of the junction left unmatched. The CDR3 is 14 amino acids. The CDR3 sequence: CASSDYSGGTEAFF. DNA of the CDR3: TGTGCCAGCAGTGATTATTCAGGGGGCACTGAAGCTTTCTTT. Based on the CDR3 plus reference TRBV25-1 and TRBJ1-1, the full variable domain is EADIYQTPRYLVIGTGKKITLECSQTMGHDKMYWYQQDPGMELHLIHYSYGVNSTEKGDLSSESTVSRIRTEHFPLTLESARPSHTSQYLCASSDYSGGTEAFFGQGTRLTVV.

The CDR3 loop reads CASSNRDPRGDTQYF. CDR3 DNA sequence: TGTGCCAGCAGTAACCGGGACCCCCGGGGAGATACGCAGTATTTT. The rearrangement links TRBV27 to TRBJ2-3; D tentatively reads TRBD1 or TRBD2 (5 bases each). This CDR3 is 15 amino acids long. Trimming removed 5 bases at V and 5 bases at J, with 17 bases between. CDR1 is MNHEY and CDR2 is SMNVEV in the germline V gene (reference sequence).

This clone was observed a few times. This sequence joins TRBV19 and TRBJ1-5, with 7 nucleotides matching TRBD1. The V segment lost 4 bases and the J segment 10 bases; nucleotides outside the gene matches: 16. Germline V CDR1 and CDR2: LNHDA, SQIVND (reference sequence). The CDR3 contains 16 residues. The CDR3 loop reads CASSKEGQQGSGPQHF. Here the CDR3 DNA reads TGTGCCAGTAGTAAGGAGGGACAGCAAGGGTCAGGCCCCCAGCATTTT.

V usage is TRBV30 and J usage is TRBJ1-5; TRBD1 agrees at 8 bases. CDR3 length: 16 amino acids. The germline gives CDR1 GTSNPN, CDR2 SVGIG (reference sequence). Germline trimming cut 1 base from V and 0 bases from J; bases unmatched to any gene: 5. The CDR3 DNA reads as TGTGCCTGGAGTGCCAGGACAGGGCCTAGCAATCAGCCCCAGCATTTT. Translation gives CAWSARTGPSNQPQHF.

V gene TRBV9 combines with J gene TRBJ2-3, with 12 bases lining up with TRBD2. Germline loops: CDR1 SGDLS, CDR2 YYNGEE. After removal of 0 bases from V and 2 bases from J, the junction contained 4 bases not matched to a gene. CDR3 length equals 17 residues. The CDR3 reads CASSVGGTSGPTDTQYF. The CDR3 coding sequence is TGTGCCAGCAGCGTAGGAGGGACTAGCGGGCCCACAGATACGCAGTATTTT. Using reference TRBV9 and TRBJ2-3 for the parts outside the CDR3, the full variable domain is DSGVTQTPKHLITATGQRVTLRCSPRSGDLSVYWYQQSLDQGLQFLIQYYNGEERAKGNILERFSAQQFPDLHSELNLSSLELGDSALYFCASSVGGTSGPTDTQYFGPGTRLTVL.

The chain recombines TRBV11-2 with TRBJ2-7; 7 bases are a match to TRBD1. CDR1 and CDR2 from the germline V gene are SGHAT and FQNNGV. The CDR3 sequence is 17 residues long. Trimming at V came to 1 base and at J to 2 bases, leaving 11 bases not matched to a gene. The CDR3, as DNA: TGTGCCAGCAGCTTAGCCGGCCTCCGGACAGGACCCTACGAGCAGTACTTC. Protein product: CASSLAGLRTGPYEQYF.

The sample holds a few counts of this clone. The rearrangement uses TRBV28 and TRBJ1-5; a possible D gene is TRBD1 (6 bases). Germline V gene sequence: CDR1 MDHEN, CDR2 SYDVKM. The CDR3 totals 14 residues. Deletions cut 7 bases from V and 6 bases from J, with 16 bases between. The CDR3 sequence is CASTRGGGSQPQHF. In DNA form, the CDR3 reads TGTGCCAGCACCCGAGGGGGGGGCAGTCAGCCCCAGCATTTT.

Points on this clone: Its ends do not fully match the called genes, so a read error is possible. The J gene is TRBJ2-6, the V gene TRBV6-1; 10 nucleotides align to TRBD1. The CDR3 is made up of 15 amino acids. Germline V gene data show CDR1 as MNHNS and CDR2 as SASEGT. The CDR3 spells CASSEVRTGGNVLTF. CDR3 nucleotide sequence: TGTGCCAGCAGTGAAGTCAGGACAGGGGGCAACGTCCTGACTTTC.

The V call is TRBV7-9, the J call TRBJ1-1, with no clear D. Trimming stripped 1 base from V and 8 bases from J, with 8 bases between. CDR1 is SEHNR, CDR2 FQNEAQ, per germline (reference sequence). The CDR3 is 12 amino acids. CDR3: CASSLGGSEAFF. The DNA for the CDR3 is TGTGCCAGCAGCTTAGGTGGCTCAGAAGCTTTCTTT.

To note about this clone: The germline gene is not matched at one end of the junction; a read error may be the cause. Other DNA sequences in the sample encode the same CDR3. V and J are TRBV11-2 and TRBJ2-7; 14 positions match TRBD2. CDR1 and CDR2 (germline): SGHAT, FQNNGV. The CDR3 runs 15 residues. CDR3 nucleotides: TGTGCCAGCAGCATGGGACTAGCGGGGGACTACGAACAGTACTTC. Amino acids: CASSMGLAGDYEQYF.

This clone was seen only a few times. This chain connects TRBV19 to TRBJ1-2; unclear D gene. Looked up from germline, CDR1 is LNHDA and CDR2 is SQIVND (reference sequence). The CDR3 is 16 amino acids. V lost 7 bases to trimming and J lost 2 bases, with 20 bases between them. DNA of the CDR3: TGTGCCAGTACCCTATCCGGGGATAGGAGAAACTATGGCTACACCTTC. It codes for CASTLSGDRRNYGYTF. Full variable domain (rest looked up from reference TRBV19 and TRBJ1-2): DGGITQSPKYLFRKEGQNVTLSCEQNLNHDAMYWYRQDPGQGLRLIYYSQIVNDFQKGDIAEGYSVSREKKESFPLTVTSAQKNPTAFYLCASTLSGDRRNYGYTFGSGTRLTVV.

This clone has only one observation. The chain recombines TRBV9 with TRBJ2-3; D possibly matches TRBD1 or TRBD2 (5 bases each). The CDR3 is made up of 15 amino acids. Germline CDR1 reads SGDLS; CDR2 reads YYNGEE. V was shortened by 2 bases and J by 4 bases, with 14 bases between the two germline ends. The CDR3 loop is CASSVMDIGADTQYF. CDR3 DNA: TGTGCCAGCAGCGTTATGGACATCGGGGCAGATACGCAGTATTTT.

This clone was seen just once. The chain joins TRBV6-5 to TRBJ2-7; 7 positions match TRBD1. Germline CDR1 MNHEY, CDR2 SVGAGI. Trimming removed 6 bases from V and 4 bases from J; junction bases left unmatched: 9. The CDR3 is made up of 14 amino acids. In nucleotides, the CDR3 is TGTGCCAGCAGCAGACAGAGGGGGCCTTACGAGCAGTACTTC. Translating it yields CASSRQRGPYEQYF.

The J gene is TRBJ1-1, the V gene TRBV6-5, with a possible D match to TRBD1 (5 bases). V was cut by 8 bases and J by 1 base, with 14 bases left in between. The germline gives CDR1 MNHEY, CDR2 SVGAGI. The CDR3 runs 14 residues. The chain's CDR3 is CASALGGPNTEAFF. The CDR3 DNA follows: TGTGCCAGCGCTTTGGGGGGACCGAACACTGAAGCTTTCTTT.

This clone was found many times. The chain employs TRBV7-2 and TRBJ1-2; D is unresolved. V gave up 1 base and J gave up 8 bases, with 11 bases separating them. The CDR3 is 13 residues long. The germline CDR1 and CDR2 sequences are SGHTA and FQGNSA. DNA for the CDR3: TGTGCCAGCAGCTTAGATCTGGCTTGGGGCTACACCTTC. This gives the protein CASSLDLAWGYTF.

V gene TRBV9 combines with J gene TRBJ2-7; no clear D. Germline lookup yields CDR1 SGDLS and CDR2 YYNGEE. With 6 bases removed from V and 4 bases from J, the gap between germline ends came to 23 bases. The CDR3 loop spans 16 amino acids. The CDR3 bases are TGTGCCAGCACAATGATTGTGTGCCGTCCGGTTTACGAGCAGTACTTC. Its protein is CASTMIVCRPVYEQYF.

The chain employs TRBV2 and TRBJ2-3; D unclear. There are 15 residues in the CDR3. V was shortened by 1 base and J by 3 bases, with 11 bases between the two germline ends. Germline values: CDR1 SNHLY, CDR2 FYNNEI. This CDR3 is CASSEGPAATDTQYF. In DNA form, the CDR3 reads TGTGCCAGCAGTGAAGGTCCCGCTGCGACAGATACGCAGTATTTT. Looking up the rest from reference TRBV2 and TRBJ2-3 gives the full variable domain: EPEVTQTPSHQVTQMGQEVILRCVPISNHLYFYWYRQILGQKVEFLVSFYNNEISEKSEIFDDQFSVERPDGSNFTLKIRSTKLEDSAMYFCASSEGPAATDTQYFGPGTRLTVL.

This clone has more than one count but fewer than ten. V usage is TRBV5-1 and J usage is TRBJ2-5; D may be TRBD1 or TRBD2 (5 bases each). The germline CDR1 and CDR2 sequences are SGHRS and YFSETQ. There are 14 residues in the CDR3. V was shortened by 4 bases and J by 2 bases, with 12 bases between the two germline ends. Written as DNA, the CDR3 is TGCGCCAGCAGCATGGGGGTGGGGCAAGAGACCCAGTACTTC. Protein: CASSMGVGQETQYF.

The J gene is TRBJ1-2, the V gene TRBV28; D remains unclear. V was trimmed by 5 bases and J by 2 bases, leaving 12 bases between them. The germline V gene encodes CDR1 MDHEN and CDR2 SYDVKM. This CDR3 is 14 amino acids long. CDR3 protein: CASSSPSINYGYTF. In DNA form, the CDR3 reads TGTGCCAGCAGTAGCCCATCTATCAACTATGGCTACACCTTC.

The J gene is TRBJ2-6, the V gene TRBV5-4; D not certain. From germline, CDR1 is SGHNT and CDR2 YYREEE (reference sequence). The CDR3 is made up of 16 amino acids. V was pared by 0 bases and J by 1 base, with 8 bases between. The CDR3 is CASSLGTASGANVLTF. The CDR3 nucleotides are TGTGCCAGCAGCTTGGGAACCGCGTCTGGGGCCAACGTCCTGACTTTC.

J is TRBJ1-1 and V is TRBV28, with D perhaps matching TRBD1 (6 bases). The length of the CDR3 is 13 residues. V was shortened by 7 bases and J by 8 bases, with 17 bases between the two germline ends. Germline CDR1 and CDR2: MDHEN and SYDVKM. The CDR3 nucleotides are TGTGCCAGCAATGACAGGACTAACGGGGAAGCTTTCTTT. The encoded protein is CASNDRTNGEAFF. The whole variable domain, remainder taken from reference TRBV28 and TRBJ1-1, is DVKVTQSSRYLVKRTGEKVFLECVQDMDHENMFWYRQDPGLGLRLIYFSYDVKMKEKGDIPEGYSVSREKKERFSLILESASTNQTSMYLCASNDRTNGEAFFGQGTRLTVV.

The rearrangement uses TRBV12-1 and TRBJ2-5; whether TRBD1, the table's D call, matches the DNA was not checked. TRBV12-1 is a pseudogene locus. The CDR3 has 14 residues. The CDR3 is CASSFGGQGETQYF. The CDR3 nucleotides read TGTGCCAGCAGCTTTGGAGGACAGGGTGAGACCCAGTACTTC.

The V call is TRBV2, the J call TRBJ2-4; TRBD1 is a possible D gene (6 bases). This CDR3 is 17 amino acids long. V lost 3 bases to trimming and J lost 0 bases, with 15 bases between them. CDR1 is SNHLY and CDR2 is FYNNEI in the germline V gene. The CDR3 nucleotides are TGTGCCAGCAGTGAGTCAGGGGCCGGACTAGCCAAAAACATTCAGTACTTC. Protein product: CASSESGAGLAKNIQYF. Based on the CDR3 plus reference TRBV2 and TRBJ2-4, the full variable domain is EPEVTQTPSHQVTQMGQEVILRCVPISNHLYFYWYRQILGQKVEFLVSFYNNEISEKSEIFDDQFSVERPDGSNFTLKIRSTKLEDSAMYFCASSESGAGLAKNIQYFGAGTRLSVL.

In this sample, this clone turned up a few times. The CDR3 DNA is TGTGCCAGCAGCACCGGGGTCCCCTCTGGAAACACCATATATTTT. This codes for CASSTGVPSGNTIYF. The rearrangement joins TRBV7-9 to TRBJ1-3; D remains unclear. CDR1 and CDR2 from the germline V gene are SEHNR and FQNEAQ (reference sequence). CDR3 length: 15 residues. Trimming removed 5 bases at V and 0 bases at J, with 11 bases between.

CDR3 residues: CASSAPTPNTEAFF. CDR3 nucleotide sequence: TGTGCCAGCAGCGCTCCTACACCGAACACTGAAGCTTTCTTT. The genes are TRBV9 and TRBJ1-1; no reliable D call. From germline, CDR1 is SGDLS and CDR2 YYNGEE. Between the trimmed V and J ends, which lost 3 bases and 1 base, there was a span of 10 bases. This CDR3 is 14 amino acids long.